This T cell receptor (beta chain) was identified during a study of blood T cells in healthy people across ages. A single count supports this clonotype. It was with a sample-barcoded 5' primer and a J-beta primer mix that a second PCR of roughly 6 to 12 cycles was run. There were at least 2.5 million CDR3-containing paired-end reads obtained from each sample. TCRdb ran MiXCR on the 5' RACE reads and lists one entry per CDR3 protein. The data contain over a million distinct CDR3 sequences, about 43% of them singletons. Healthy Caucasian individuals from Russia aged about 6 to 100 were enrolled as donors. Deletions cut 4 bases from V and 3 bases from J, with 19 bases between. The CDR3 loop spans 16 amino acids. Germline CDR1 LGHDT, CDR2 YNNKEL (reference sequence).

Sequencing used blood. This chain connects TRBV3-1 to TRBJ2-7; D is possibly TRBD2 (6 bases). The clonotype originates from a woman aged 18-35 years in good health. The chain's CDR3 is CASSPGGFTASYEQYF. CDR3 sequence (DNA): TGTGCCAGCAGCCCCGGGGGATTCACCGCGAGCTACGAGCAGTACTTC.